This T cell receptor (beta chain) was recorded in a study of blood T cell repertoires in COVID-19. Study details: The study drew acute and convalescent COVID-19 samples from the United States, Italy and Spain.

The germline V gene has CDR1 SGHNT and CDR2 YYREEE (reference sequence). The CDR3 is 16 amino acids. With 1 base removed from V and 0 bases from J, the gap between germline ends came to 13 bases. The data were produced by immunoSEQ multiplex PCR, yet TCRdb's version contains in-frame clones alone and is incomplete. The table records about 670,000 clones, around 89% of them present only once. The genes are TRBV5-4 and TRBJ1-1; unclear D gene. This TCR derives from a woman between 18 and 30 years old with acute or convalescent COVID-19. The sequenced material came from peripheral blood. CDR3 protein: CASSLRPGNMNTEAFF. The CDR3 DNA is TGTGCCAGCAGCTTGCGGCCGGGAAACATGAACACTGAAGCTTTCTTT. The variable domain in full, completed from reference TRBV5-4 and TRBJ1-1, reads ETGVTQSPTHLIKTRGQQVTLRCSSQSGHNTVSWYQQALGQGPQFIFQYYREEENGRGNFPPRFSGLQFPNYSSELNVNALELDDSALYLCASSLRPGNMNTEAFFGQGTRLTVV.